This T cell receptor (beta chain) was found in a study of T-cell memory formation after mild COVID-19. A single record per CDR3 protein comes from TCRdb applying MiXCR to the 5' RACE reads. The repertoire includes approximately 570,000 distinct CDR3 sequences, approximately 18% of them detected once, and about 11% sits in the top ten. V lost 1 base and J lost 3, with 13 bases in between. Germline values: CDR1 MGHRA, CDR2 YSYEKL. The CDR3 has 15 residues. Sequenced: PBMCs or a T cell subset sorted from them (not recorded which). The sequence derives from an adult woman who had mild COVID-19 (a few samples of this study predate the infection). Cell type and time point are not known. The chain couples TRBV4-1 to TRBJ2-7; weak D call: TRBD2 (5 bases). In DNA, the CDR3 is TGCGCCAGCAGCCAAGGGACTCAAGACTACTACGAGCAGTACTTC. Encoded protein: CASSQGTQDYYEQYF.